This note documents a single T cell receptor (beta chain) sequence. Its target antigen remains unknown. One base away there is no much larger clone; base qualities are not given. Whole blood was collected in K2EDTA tubes by collaborating institutions according to the institutions' own protocols. For TCRbeta analysis, collaborators shipped samples in one of three forms: frozen whole blood, isolated PBMCs, or DNA extracted from either of those sample types. TCRbeta CDR3 regions were amplified from genomic DNA using the immunoSEQ Assay, a bias-controlled multiplex PCR. The authors' pipeline ran thus. Nucleated cell counts per sample were estimated from amplification of reference gene primers within the assay. To quantify the absolute abundance of each unique TCRbeta CDR3 rearrangement, sequence reads were collapsed and filtered. For each sample, productive Simpson clonality was calculated by taking the square root of Simpson's diversity index across productive rearrangements. As stored in TCRdb, this immuneACCESS dataset retains in-frame rearrangements with V and J assigned. A fraction of the clones does not appear; measured against another copy, unresolved V genes explain less than half of the discrepancy, and the remainder lacks a known reason. V, J and clone size reflect that table, while D and trimming were determined from the DNA. Across this sample there are approximately 240,000 clones, with about 83% seen only once. Less than 6.5% of the sample goes to the ten largest clones.

The data originate from a study of blood T cell repertoires in COVID-19 (dated by TCRdb to the early 2020s). Context from the whole study: Samples from collaborators originated in the United States, Italy and Spain and spanned both the acute and convalescent phases of COVID-19. Where HLA class I and class II types were available, the types were taken from metadata supplied by the sample provider, not from assay-based typing. A freely available public database, intended as a resource for researchers studying the immune response to SARS-CoV-2, is where the repertoires were released. The prospective study material was composed of cDNA or gDNA derived from T cells, B-cell-depleted T cells, or PBMCs. The dataset comprised deeply sampled blood TCRbeta repertoires from subjects exposed to, actively infected with, or recovered from COVID-19. Samples came from the ongoing ImmuneRACE study (first 160 participants) plus 1,254 subjects from 6 global collaborators. The sample metadata nearly always contained a de-identified subject ID, COVID-19 status, age in years and sex. The investigation overall reported the following: Clinical and demographic metadata were provided uncurated, with the amount varying by source and participant.

The trim is 5 bases for V and 4 bases for J, with a gap of 18 bases between the germline ends. CDR1 SGHAT and CDR2 FQNNGV were looked up in the germline V gene. The CDR3 has 17 amino acids, counting the end cysteine and phenylalanine. This entry keeps only the CDR3 DNA: 51 bases, framed from base 1. What was sequenced was peripheral blood. The sequence was obtained from a human donor in a cohort sampled during active COVID-19. The chain employs TRBV11-2 and TRBJ1-6; TRBD1 is a weak D gene call, 5 bases matching. The encoded CDR3 is CASSRVGLNSYNSPLHF. The DNA reads TGTGCCAGCAGCCGGGTGGGACTCAACTCGTATAATTCACCCCTCCACTTT.